This TCR beta chain originates from a study of quantifying T cell responses using KT2 cells. Whole-study context: Reverse transcription used primers in the TCR alpha and beta constant regions. Under optimum conditions, T4 ligation efficiency was estimated at more than 9.5%. Broader study findings: Very high KT2 spike-in numbers caused saturation in KT2 sequence detection.

About this clonotype itself: What it binds is not known.

Unfractionated PBMC were spiked with known numbers of KT2 clone cells. KT2 cells were mixed with fixed PBMC numbers at varying ratios. The CDR3 has 14 amino acids. Germline V lookup: CDR1 SEHNR, CDR2 FQNEAQ (reference sequence). V was clipped by 1 base and J by 4 bases, with 5 bases between them. An oligo carrying a UMI was ligated to the cDNA 3' end. First-round PCR used around 4 cycles and beta primers RC1.1 and RC1.2 covering TRBC1 and TRBC2. TCRdb re-called the UMI-ligation and nested PCR reads with MiXCR, one entry per CDR3 protein. The sample carries 25,000 to 35,000 distinct CDR3 sequences, about 9.3% recorded once.

The sequence was obtained from a human donor. The sequenced sample consisted of PBMCs spiked with cells of the T cell clone KT2. This chain uses TRBV7-9 with TRBJ1-6; D remains unclear. DNA for the CDR3: TGTGCCAGCAGCTTAGAGGAGTATAATTCACCCCTCCACTTT. Its translation: CASSLEEYNSPLHF.